The clone carrying this TCR beta chain showed up just a few times. J was trimmed by 4 bases and V by 5 bases; bases with no gene match: 8. The CDR3 covers 15 residues. CDR1 is MNHEY, CDR2 SVGAGI, per germline. These data originate in a study of a mutant IDH1 vaccine in newly diagnosed glioma. Study details: Treated patients, averaging approximately 40 years, were 62.5% male and approximately 38% female. The earlier regimen, radiotherapy, temozolomide, or both, was most often both.

Method: immunoSEQ multiplex PCR; TCRdb's copy keeps in-frame clones and lacks some. The sample yields over 55,000 clones, 65% to 85% seen once. Time point here: baseline, week 1 (first vaccination visit). The treatment was: pre-vaccination baseline after standard-of-care therapy. This chain connects TRBV6-5 to TRBJ1-1; 9 bases line up with TRBD1. The source material was peripheral blood mononuclear cells (PBMCs), sampled from a glioma patient treated with radiotherapy, temozolomide or both. This clonotype was obtained from a young woman with glioma. Some clones in this sample may be carry-over from other donors' samples. CDR3 protein: CASSASRQGVTEAFF. The CDR3, as DNA: TGTGCCAGCAGTGCCTCCCGACAGGGGGTCACTGAAGCTTTCTTT.